This entry lists 22 T cell receptor beta chains sequenced from one sample in a study of hypomethylating agent response in myelodysplastic syndrome. Some clones are missing from TCRdb's copy, which holds only in-frame ones; the method was immunoSEQ multiplex PCR. This sample has over 3,500 clones; approximately 82% occur once, and the top ten carry about 25%. The source material was bone marrow, sampled before or after starting hypomethylating agent treatment for myelodysplastic syndrome (not recorded which). The source is a human donor with myelodysplastic syndrome.

Details on this clone: The germline gene is not matched at one end of the junction; a read error may be the cause. The chain recombines TRBV7-2 with TRBJ2-7; D unclear. This CDR3 contains 13 residues. CDR1 is SGHTA, CDR2 FQGNSA, per germline. The DNA for the CDR3 is TGTGCCAGCAGCTTTAGTCGGTCGGAGACCCCTTTCTTC. Translation gives CASSFSRSETPFF.

V and J are TRBV9 and TRBJ1-3; 8 bases agree with TRBD1. Trimming at V came to 2 bases and at J to 2 bases, leaving 9 bases not matched to a gene. CDR3 length equals 17 residues. CDR1 is SGDLS and CDR2 is YYNGEE in the germline V gene. The CDR3 DNA is TGTGCCAGCAGCGTCTCCCCGGACAGGGCCACTGGAAACACCATATATTTT. Its protein is CASSVSPDRATGNTIYF.

The CDR3 nucleotides read TGTGCCAGTACCACGACAGGGGGCGGCCCCTATGAAAAACTGTTTTTT. Amino acid sequence: CASTTTGGGPYEKLFF. J is TRBJ1-4 and V is TRBV19; 10 bases are shared with TRBD1. Per germline, CDR1 LNHDA and CDR2 SQIVND (reference sequence). This CDR3 is built from 16 residues. Trimming removed 7 bases from V and 6 bases from J; junction bases left unmatched: 11.

J is TRBJ2-7 and V is TRBV7-2, with unresolved D. V was cut by 5 bases and J by 0 bases, with 14 bases left in between. The V gene's germline CDR1 is SGHTA and CDR2 FQGNSA. The CDR3 runs to 15 residues. The CDR3 DNA follows: TGTGCCAGCAGCGCAAGCCCGGGTAGCTCCTACGAGCAGTACTTC. Its translation is CASSASPGSSYEQYF.

The chain links TRBV6-6 to TRBJ2-1, with TRBD1 matching over 12 bases. Germline V gene data show CDR1 as MNHNY and CDR2 as SVGAGI (reference sequence). The CDR3 contains 14 residues. V was clipped by 7 bases and J by 9 bases; unmatched bases: 7. CDR3 sequence reads: CASNRDRGLGEQFF. Here the CDR3 DNA reads TGTGCCAGCAATAGGGACAGGGGGCTTGGTGAGCAGTTCTTC.

The chain joins TRBV9 to TRBJ2-1, with 12 bases matching TRBD2. Germline-derived CDR1 and CDR2 are SGDLS and YYNGEE. The CDR3 extends over 15 amino acids. Unmatched junction bases numbered 3, after V lost 4 bases and J lost 4 bases. Written as DNA, the CDR3 is TGTGCCAGCAGCCCTAGCGGGAGGGGATACAATGAGCAGTTCTTC. It yields the protein CASSPSGRGYNEQFF.

This chain uses TRBV20-1 with TRBJ2-3; D not resolved. CDR1 and CDR2 (germline): DFQATT, SNEGSKA (reference sequence). V shed 4 bases and J shed 6 bases, with 8 bases lying between them. This CDR3 has 11 residues. CDR3 protein: CSATQSDTQYF. The DNA of the CDR3 is TGCAGTGCTACGCAATCCGATACGCAGTATTTT.

Sample share makes this clone large. The V gene is TRBV6-5, the J gene TRBJ1-1; TRBD1 agrees at 8 bases. Trimming removed 6 bases from V and 6 bases from J; junction bases left unmatched: 6. The germline V gene has CDR1 MNHEY and CDR2 SVGAGI. The CDR3 extends over 13 amino acids. The CDR3 DNA reads as TGTGCCAGCAGAATTGACAGGGGTGCTGAAGCTTTCTTT. Translation: CASRIDRGAEAFF.

This rearrangement joins TRBV19 to TRBJ1-1; perhaps TRBD1 as D (6 bases). The CDR3 contains 15 residues. Germline loops: CDR1 LNHDA, CDR2 SQIVND (reference sequence). V was trimmed by 1 base and J by 3 bases, leaving 12 bases between them. As DNA, the CDR3 is TGTGCCAGTAGTATAGTACAGGGTGCTGACACTGAAGCTTTCTTT. It specifies CASSIVQGADTEAFF.

The chain has TRBV28 and TRBJ2-7, with D possibly TRBD2 on 6 matching bases. The CDR3 is 14 residues long. In germline, CDR1 is MDHEN, CDR2 SYDVKM. V lost 3 bases to trimming and J lost 5 bases, with 14 bases between them. CDR3 sequence: CASSFVAGTDEQYF. In nucleotides, the CDR3 is TGTGCCAGCAGTTTCGTTGCGGGGACGGACGAGCAGTACTTC.

V and J are TRBV11-1 and TRBJ2-3, with TRBD2 identical over 7 bases. V lost 1 base, J lost 3 bases, and 4 bases stayed unmatched. Germline CDR1 is SGHAT and CDR2 is FQDESV (reference sequence). This CDR3 has 15 amino acids. The CDR3 is CASSLGAGVTDTQYF. The CDR3 nucleotides are TGTGCCAGCAGCTTAGGGGCGGGGGTTACAGATACGCAGTATTTT.

The V and J genes are TRBV7-3 and TRBJ2-1, with 7 bases that match TRBD2. The germline V gene encodes CDR1 SGHTA and CDR2 FQGTGA. The J segment lost 6 bases and the V segment lost 6 bases, leaving 5 bases of the junction unmatched. The CDR3 sequence is 13 residues long. DNA of the CDR3: TGTGCCAGCAGTTTGGGGGGGGGCAATGAGCAGTTCTTC. Amino acid sequence: CASSLGGGNEQFF.

CDR3 nucleotides: TGTGCCAGTAGCCCCAGGAGGTCCTCCTACGAGCAGTACTTC. As protein: CASSPRRSSYEQYF. The chain uses TRBV19 and TRBJ2-7; a weak D match, TRBD2 (5 bases). Germline V gene sequence: CDR1 LNHDA, CDR2 SQIVND (reference sequence). This CDR3 has 14 amino acids. V gave up 6 bases and J gave up 0 bases, with 12 bases separating them.

The sample holds a few counts of this clone. The genes are TRBV7-3 and TRBJ2-7; the D call may be TRBD1 or TRBD2 (7 bases each). The V end lost 5 bases, the J end lost 6 bases, and 23 bases lay between the germline ends. The CDR3 covers 16 residues. The germline V gene encodes CDR1 SGHTA and CDR2 FQGTGA. The CDR3 is CASSLGGGSTGPEQYF. Written as DNA, the CDR3 is TGTGCCAGCAGCCTAGGGGGGGGCTCGACAGGGCCCGAGCAGTACTTC.

V is TRBV5-1 and J is TRBJ1-5, with D unclear. Trimming removed 0 bases at V and 4 bases at J, with 11 bases between. CDR1 and CDR2 (germline): SGHRS, YFSETQ. The length of the CDR3 is 15 residues. In nucleotides, the CDR3 is TGCGCCAGCAGCTTGGCCGGAACCGAGAATCAGCCCCAGCATTTT. Protein: CASSLAGTENQPQHF.

This clone was seen only a few times. This chain joins TRBV5-1 and TRBJ1-2; D is unclear. Trimming removed 4 bases at V and 7 bases at J, with 20 bases between. The germline CDR1 and CDR2 sequences are SGHRS and YFSETQ. The CDR3 runs to 15 residues. CDR3 nucleotide sequence: TGCGCCAGCAGCGCCCGTACGGGAGGCGTAACTGGCTACACCTTC. It codes for CASSARTGGVTGYTF.

The chain uses TRBV7-9 and TRBJ2-1; D unclear. Germline CDR1 SEHNR, CDR2 FQNEAQ (reference sequence). V lost 1 base to trimming and J lost 5 bases, with 6 bases between them. This CDR3 is built from 13 residues. This chain's CDR3 is CASSLVWDNEQFF. For the CDR3, the DNA is TGTGCCAGCAGCTTAGTGTGGGACAATGAGCAGTTCTTC.

This sequence joins TRBV21-1 and TRBJ1-1. TRBV21-1 is designated a pseudogene. This CDR3 region has 11 residues. The CDR3 nucleotides are TGTGCCAGCAGCAAAGCGCCCGGAGCTTTCTTT. Translating it yields CASSKAPGAFF.

V gene TRBV7-2 combines with J gene TRBJ2-4; D is perhaps TRBD1 (8 bases). Trimming stripped 5 bases from V and 9 bases from J, with 14 bases between. Germline CDR1 and CDR2: SGHTA and FQGNSA. The CDR3 totals 13 residues. CDR3 DNA sequence: TGTGCCAGCAGCCTGGACAGGGAGGGCATTCAGTACTTC. It yields the protein CASSLDREGIQYF.

The chain links TRBV11-3 to TRBJ2-3, with 8 positions matching TRBD2. Germline assignment: CDR1 SGHNT and CDR2 YENEEA. V dropped 1 base and J dropped 4; count of bases not matched to a gene: 7. The CDR3 is made up of 16 amino acids. The CDR3 spells CASSLGPGTSADTQYF. CDR3 in DNA: TGTGCCAGCAGCTTAGGACCTGGGACTAGTGCAGATACGCAGTATTTT. The variable domain in full, completed from reference TRBV11-3 and TRBJ2-3, reads EAGVVQSPRYKIIEKKQPVAFWCNPISGHNTLYWYLQNLGQGPELLIRYENEEAVDDSQLPKDRFSAERLKGVDSTLKIQPAELGDSAVYLCASSLGPGTSADTQYFGPGTRLTVL.

This clone was detected a few times. The rearrangement joins TRBV7-9 to TRBJ2-2, with D perhaps TRBD1 (6 bases). V was shortened by 2 bases and J by 0 bases, with 10 bases between the two germline ends. This CDR3 spans 16 amino acids. The germline V gene has CDR1 SEHNR and CDR2 FQNEAQ (reference sequence). CDR3 protein: CASSLLDSPNTGELFF. CDR3 DNA: TGTGCCAGCAGCTTATTGGACAGTCCGAACACCGGGGAGCTGTTTTTT.

This chain uses TRBV4-2 with TRBJ1-5; no clear D gene. The V gene's germline CDR1 is LGHNA and CDR2 YNFKEQ. The V end lost 5 bases, the J end lost 0 bases, and 8 bases lay between the germline ends. The CDR3 consists of 14 residues. The CDR3 spells CASSSQDSNQPQHF. In DNA form, the CDR3 reads TGTGCCAGCAGCTCGCAGGATAGCAATCAGCCCCAGCATTTT.